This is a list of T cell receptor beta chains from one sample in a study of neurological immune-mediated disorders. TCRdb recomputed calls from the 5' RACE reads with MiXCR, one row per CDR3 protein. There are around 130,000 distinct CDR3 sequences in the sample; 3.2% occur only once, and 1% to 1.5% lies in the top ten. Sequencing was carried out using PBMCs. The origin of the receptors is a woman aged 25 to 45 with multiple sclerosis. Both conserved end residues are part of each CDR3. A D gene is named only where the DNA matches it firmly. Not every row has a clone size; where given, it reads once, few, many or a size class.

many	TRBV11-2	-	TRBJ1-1	CASSQMAGVRTEAFF	TGTGCCAGCAGCCAAATGGCGGGGGTTCGTACTGAAGCTTTCTTT
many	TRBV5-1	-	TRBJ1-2	CASSLEGGYGYTF	TGCGCCAGCAGCTTGGAAGGAGGCTATGGCTACACCTTC
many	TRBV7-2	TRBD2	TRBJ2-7	CASSQDSGGALEQYF	TGTGCCAGCAGCCAGGATAGCGGGGGGGCTTTGGAGCAGTACTTC
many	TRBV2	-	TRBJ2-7	CASSDRGNEQYF	TGTGCCAGCAGTGATAGGGGGAACGAGCAGTACTTC
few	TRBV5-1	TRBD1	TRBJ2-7	CASSLSVQGAYEQYF	TGCGCCAGCAGCCTCTCGGTACAGGGGGCCTACGAGCAGTACTTC
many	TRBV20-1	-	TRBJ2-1	CSARDLRRHGNEQFF	TGCAGTGCTAGAGATCTTAGGCGTCACGGCAATGAGCAGTTCTTC
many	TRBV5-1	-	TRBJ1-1	CASSHQNTEAFF	TGCGCCAGCAGCCATCAGAACACTGAAGCTTTCTTT
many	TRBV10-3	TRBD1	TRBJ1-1	CAIRPGQINTEAFF	TGTGCCATCAGGCCGGGACAGATCAACACTGAAGCTTTCTTT
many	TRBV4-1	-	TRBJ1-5	CASSQDTVRLPQHF	TGCGCCAGCAGCCAAGATACGGTCCGGCTGCCCCAGCATTTT
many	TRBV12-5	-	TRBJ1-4	CASGLAERNEKLFF	TGTGCTAGTGGTTTGGCCGAAAGGAATGAAAAACTGTTTTTT
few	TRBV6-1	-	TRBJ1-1	CASRARWFGYTEAFF	TGTGCCAGCAGGGCACGGTGGTTTGGGTACACTGAAGCTTTCTTT
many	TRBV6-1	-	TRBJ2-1	CASPDGYEQFF	TGTGCCAGTCCGGACGGTTATGAGCAGTTCTTC
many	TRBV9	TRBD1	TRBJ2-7	CASSIGQGVTYEQYF	TGTGCCAGCAGCATAGGACAGGGTGTCACCTACGAGCAGTACTTC
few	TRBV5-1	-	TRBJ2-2	CASSPGDYGELFF	TGCGCCAGCAGCCCGGGTGATTACGGGGAGCTGTTTTTT
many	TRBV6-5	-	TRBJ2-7	CASTMAGKGTYEQYF	TGTGCCAGCACTATGGCCGGAAAGGGCACCTACGAGCAGTACTTC
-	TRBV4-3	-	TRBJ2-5	CASSQDSGLEPGYF	TGCGCCAGCAGCCAAGATTCCGGGCTAGAACCGGGGTACTTC
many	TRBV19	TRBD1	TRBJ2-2	CASSNRDRDLNTGELFF	TGTGCCAGTAGTAACCGGGACAGAGATTTAAACACCGGGGAGCTGTTTTTT
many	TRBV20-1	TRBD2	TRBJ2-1	CSALGLAAGNEQFF	TGCAGTGCTTTAGGACTAGCGGCTGGGAATGAGCAGTTCTTC
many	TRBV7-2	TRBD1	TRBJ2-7	CASSPPDRGYEQYF	TGTGCCAGCAGCCCCCCCGACAGGGGCTACGAGCAGTACTTC
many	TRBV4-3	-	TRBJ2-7	CASSQEKEFTYEQYF	TGCGCCAGCAGCCAAGAAAAGGAGTTTACCTACGAGCAGTACTTC
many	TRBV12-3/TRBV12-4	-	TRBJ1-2	CASSLVTYGYTF	TGTGCCAGCAGTTTAGTCACCTATGGCTACACCTTC
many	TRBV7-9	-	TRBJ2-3	CASSSPRQVMGTDTQYF	TGTGCCAGCAGCTCCCCTAGACAGGTTATGGGAACAGATACGCAGTATTTT
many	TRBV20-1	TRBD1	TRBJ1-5	CSARAGTGVQPQHF	TGCAGTGCTAGAGCCGGGACAGGGGTTCAGCCCCAGCATTTT
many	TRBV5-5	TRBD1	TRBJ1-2	CASSRGDRDGYGYTF	TGTGCCAGCAGCCGAGGGGACAGGGACGGGTATGGCTACACCTTC
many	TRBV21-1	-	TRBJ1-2	CASSKVGRGLWPLYGYTF	TGTGCCAGCAGCAAAGTCGGACGCGGACTTTGGCCACTCTATGGCTACACCTTC
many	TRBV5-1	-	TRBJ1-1	CASSLGLMNTEAFF	TGCGCCAGCAGCTTGGGCCTGATGAACACTGAAGCTTTCTTT
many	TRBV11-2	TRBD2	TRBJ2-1	CASRHILTSGGAFNEQFF	TGTGCCAGCAGACACATTTTGACTAGCGGGGGGGCTTTCAATGAGCAGTTCTTC
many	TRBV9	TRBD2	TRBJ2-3	CASSVSSGGTDTQYF	TGTGCCAGCAGCGTCTCTAGCGGGGGCACAGATACGCAGTATTTT
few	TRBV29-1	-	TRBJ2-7	CSVETGDGDEQYF	TGCAGCGTGGAAACGGGAGATGGCGACGAGCAGTACTTC
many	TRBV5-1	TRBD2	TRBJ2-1	CASSPLAGGPDEQFF	TGCGCCAGCAGCCCACTAGCGGGAGGGCCGGATGAGCAGTTCTTC
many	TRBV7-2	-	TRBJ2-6	CASSLGGAGANVLTF	TGTGCCAGCAGCTTAGGAGGGGCTGGGGCCAACGTCCTGACTTTC
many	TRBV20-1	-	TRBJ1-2	CSARSEFNYGYTF	TGCAGTGCTAGAAGCGAATTTAACTATGGCTACACCTTC
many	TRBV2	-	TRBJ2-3	CASSDGTNTDTQYF	TGTGCCAGCAGTGATGGAACCAACACAGATACGCAGTATTTT
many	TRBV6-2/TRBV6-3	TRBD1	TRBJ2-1	CASSYGTALHNEQFF	TGTGCCAGCAGTTATGGGACAGCCCTTCACAATGAGCAGTTCTTC
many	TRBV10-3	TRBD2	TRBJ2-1	CAISDSSGSSYNEQFF	TGTGCCATCAGTGATTCGAGCGGGAGCTCCTACAATGAGCAGTTCTTC
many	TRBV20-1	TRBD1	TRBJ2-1	CSAREPAGTGLYNEQFF	TGCAGTGCTAGAGAGCCGGCCGGGACAGGGCTTTACAATGAGCAGTTCTTC
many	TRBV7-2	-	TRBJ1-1	CASSIGVGIGNTEAFF	TGTGCCAGCAGCATTGGGGTGGGGATCGGGAACACTGAAGCTTTCTTT
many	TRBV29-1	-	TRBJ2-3	CSVRTGDTQYF	TGCAGCGTTAGGACCGGGGATACGCAGTATTTT
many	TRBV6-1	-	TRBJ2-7	CASSEAWDYEQYF	TGTGCCAGCAGTGAAGCGTGGGATTACGAGCAGTACTTC
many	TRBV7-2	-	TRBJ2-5	CASSLGARGGVETQYF	TGTGCCAGCAGCTTAGGGGCCAGGGGTGGGGTCGAGACCCAGTACTTC